Only a few counts were recorded for the clone carrying this T cell receptor beta chain. No antigen is known for it. Healthy Caucasian individuals made up all the donors. The data were obtained in a study of identical twins. Overall study findings and caveats: Invariant populations such as MAIT and iNKT cells could partly muddle zero-insertion analyses. Cord blood beta clonotypes that were abundant carried fewer insertions, and memory repertoires showed no such trend.

Trimming at V came to 9 bases and at J to 3 bases, leaving 16 bases not matched to a gene. The germline V gene has CDR1 SNHLY and CDR2 FYNNEI. The CDR3 is 17 residues long. TCRdb reprocessed the 5' RACE reads with MiXCR, giving one entry per CDR3 protein. Here the sample spans 1.5 million to 2 million distinct CDR3 sequences, about 32% being singletons. This TCR derives from a newborn girl in good health. The rearrangement uses TRBV2 and TRBJ2-7; 11 nucleotides line up with TRBD2. The sequencing sample was made of cord blood. CDR3 loop: CARLSPVLAGGVYEQYF. CDR3 nucleotide sequence: TGTGCCAGACTATCGCCAGTATTAGCGGGAGGGGTCTACGAGCAGTACTTC.